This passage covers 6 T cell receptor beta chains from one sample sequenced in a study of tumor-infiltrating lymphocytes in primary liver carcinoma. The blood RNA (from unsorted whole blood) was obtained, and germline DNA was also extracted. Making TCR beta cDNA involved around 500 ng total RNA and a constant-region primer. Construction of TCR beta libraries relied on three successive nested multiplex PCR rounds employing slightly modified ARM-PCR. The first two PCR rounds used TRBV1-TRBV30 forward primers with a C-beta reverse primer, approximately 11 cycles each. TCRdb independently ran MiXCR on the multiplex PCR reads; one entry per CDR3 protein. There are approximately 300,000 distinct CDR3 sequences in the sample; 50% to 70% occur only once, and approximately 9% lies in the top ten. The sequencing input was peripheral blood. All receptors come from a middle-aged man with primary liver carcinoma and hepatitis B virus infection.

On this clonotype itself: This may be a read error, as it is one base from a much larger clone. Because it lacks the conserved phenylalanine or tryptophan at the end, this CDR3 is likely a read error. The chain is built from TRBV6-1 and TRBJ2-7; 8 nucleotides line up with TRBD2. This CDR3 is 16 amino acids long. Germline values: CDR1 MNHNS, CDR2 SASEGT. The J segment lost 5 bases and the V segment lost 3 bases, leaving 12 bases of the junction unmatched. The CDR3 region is CASSDPYREGPHEQYL. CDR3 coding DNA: TGTGCCAGCAGTGATCCGTACCGGGAGGGCCCCCACGAGCAGTACTTG.

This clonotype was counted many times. CDR3 amino acids: CASSLSSGANVLTF. The CDR3 DNA reads as TGTGCCAGCAGTTTGAGCTCTGGGGCCAACGTCCTGACTTTC. The V and J genes are TRBV12-3 or TRBV12-4 and TRBJ2-6; D is unclear. Trimming left V 3 bases short and J 0 bases short, with 3 bases between. The CDR3 has 14 amino acids.

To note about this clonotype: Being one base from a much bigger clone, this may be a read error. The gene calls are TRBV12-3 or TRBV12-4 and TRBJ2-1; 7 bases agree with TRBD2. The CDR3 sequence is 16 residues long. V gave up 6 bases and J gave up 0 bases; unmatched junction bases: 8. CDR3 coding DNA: TGTGCCAGCAGCTATGCTAGCGGCGGCTCCTACAATGAGCAGTTCTTC. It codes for CASSYASGGSYNEQFF.

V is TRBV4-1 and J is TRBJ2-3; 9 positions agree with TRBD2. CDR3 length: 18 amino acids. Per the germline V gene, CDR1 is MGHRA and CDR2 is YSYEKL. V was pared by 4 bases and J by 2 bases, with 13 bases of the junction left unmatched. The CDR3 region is CASSRGTSRSFDTDTQYF. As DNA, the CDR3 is TGCGCCAGCAGCCGAGGGACTAGCAGGAGCTTCGACACAGATACGCAGTATTTT.

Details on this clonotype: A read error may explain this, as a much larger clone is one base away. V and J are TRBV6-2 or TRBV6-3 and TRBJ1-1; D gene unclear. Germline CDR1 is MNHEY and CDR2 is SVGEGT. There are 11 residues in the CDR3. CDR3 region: CAGSLFTEAFF. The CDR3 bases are TGTGCCGGCAGTTTATTCACTGAAGCTTTCTTT.

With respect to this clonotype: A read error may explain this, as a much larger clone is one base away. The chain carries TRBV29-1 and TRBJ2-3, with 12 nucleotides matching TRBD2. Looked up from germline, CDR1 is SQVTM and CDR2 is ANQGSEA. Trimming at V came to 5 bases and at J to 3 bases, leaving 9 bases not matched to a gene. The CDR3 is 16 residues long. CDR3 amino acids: CSVLGLAGIRTDTQYF. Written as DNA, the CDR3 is TGCAGCGTTCTTGGACTAGCGGGGATAAGGACAGATACGCAGTATTTT.